Shown below are 22 T cell receptor beta chains from a single sample sequenced in a study of response to subunit inactivated influenza vaccine. MiXCR, run by TCRdb on the RT-PCR reads, gives a single entry per CDR3 protein. The sample yields about 700,000 distinct CDR3 sequences, 15% to 18% seen once. This specimen was PBMCs from blood, taken 12 days after vaccination. These receptors came from a man aged 45 to 65 who received an inactivated influenza vaccine.

The CDR3 sequence: CASSQPAPFQDQPQHF. DNA of the CDR3: TGTGCCAGCAGCCAACCGGCTCCCTTTCAGGATCAGCCCCAGCATTTT. The chain carries TRBV16 and TRBJ1-5; D unclear. The CDR3 runs 16 residues. V gave up 2 bases and J gave up 5 bases, with 16 bases separating them. Looked up from germline, CDR1 is KGHSY and CDR2 is FQNENV.

This clonotype was observed a few times. This chain links TRBV24-1 with TRBJ2-5; a weak D match, TRBD1 (6 bases). Trimming removed 3 bases from V and 4 bases from J, with 8 bases in between. The germline V gene encodes CDR1 KGHDR and CDR2 SFDVKD. The CDR3 covers 13 residues. CDR3 residues: CATSDVQGETQYF. CDR3 DNA: TGTGCCACCAGTGATGTACAGGGAGAGACCCAGTACTTC.

This rearrangement joins TRBV29-1 to TRBJ2-5; no definite D call. The ends were cut back, 3 bases at V and 1 base at J, with 6 bases in the middle. Germline CDR1 is SQVTM and CDR2 is ANQGSEA. This CDR3 is 12 amino acids long. The CDR3 sequence: CSVEPGQETQYF. The CDR3 DNA sequence: TGCAGCGTTGAGCCGGGCCAAGAGACCCAGTACTTC.

This clonotype was seen more than once but under ten times. The genes are TRBV20-1 and TRBJ2-7, with 7 positions matching TRBD1. The CDR3 totals 14 residues. The V gene end was trimmed by 6 bases and the J gene end by 3 bases; junction bases not matched to a gene: 11. The V gene's germline CDR1 is DFQATT and CDR2 SNEGSKA (reference sequence). The CDR3 loop is CSAQGQIRSYEQYF. The DNA of the CDR3 is TGCAGTGCACAGGGACAGATAAGAAGCTACGAGCAGTACTTC.

This clonotype was seen once. V usage is TRBV20-1 and J usage is TRBJ2-7; D unresolved. Germline values: CDR1 DFQATT, CDR2 SNEGSKA (reference sequence). The CDR3 spans 15 residues. V lost 3 bases to trimming and J lost 0 bases, with 15 bases between them. DNA for the CDR3: TGCAGTGCTAGTCGGGCCCTACCTCTCTCCTACGAGCAGTACTTC. Amino acids: CSASRALPLSYEQYF.

This chain uses TRBV28 with TRBJ2-1; D may be TRBD1 (6 bases). The CDR3 is 14 amino acids. The germline gives CDR1 MDHEN, CDR2 SYDVKM. The V end was cut by 7 bases, the J end by 4 bases, with 14 bases between. The CDR3 is CASTTDRRYNEQFF. CDR3 coding DNA: TGTGCCAGCACCACCGACAGGAGATACAATGAGCAGTTCTTC.

This clonotype was detected a few times. V usage is TRBV20-1 and J usage is TRBJ2-7, with D unresolved. Looked up from germline, CDR1 is DFQATT and CDR2 is SNEGSKA (reference sequence). Trimming pared 4 bases from V and 0 bases from J, leaving 7 bases between. The CDR3 is made up of 12 amino acids. CDR3 sequence: CSAKRSSYEQYF. The CDR3 region has the DNA TGCAGTGCTAAGAGGAGCTCCTACGAGCAGTACTTC.

The chain recombines TRBV20-1 with TRBJ2-1, with TRBD2 identical over 9 bases. The CDR3 is made up of 16 amino acids. Per germline, CDR1 DFQATT and CDR2 SNEGSKA (reference sequence). V was pared by 2 bases and J by 2 bases, with 7 bases of the junction left unmatched. This CDR3 is CSARRVAGVPYNEQFF. The CDR3 DNA follows: TGCAGTGCTAGAAGGGTAGCGGGAGTGCCCTACAATGAGCAGTTCTTC.

This clonotype was recorded a few times. This chain connects TRBV9 to TRBJ2-2; D possibly matches TRBD1 or TRBD2 (6 bases each). Germline V gene lookup returns CDR1 SGDLS and CDR2 YYNGEE. Trimming stripped 0 bases from V and 4 bases from J, with 13 bases between. This CDR3 has 16 amino acids. CDR3 nucleotides: TGTGCCAGCAGCGTAGATTCGGGGGCTGTCACCGGGGAGCTGTTTTTT. It translates to CASSVDSGAVTGELFF.

V is TRBV15 and J is TRBJ2-4; no firm D call. CDR1 and CDR2 from the germline V gene are LNHNV and YYDKDF (reference sequence). Trimming left V 0 bases short and J 1 base short, with 13 bases between. This CDR3 comprises 17 residues. The CDR3 DNA reads as TGTGCCACCAGCAGAGAAGACAAAGCCGGCGCCAAAAACATTCAGTACTTC. Translation: CATSREDKAGAKNIQYF. The variable domain in full, completed from reference TRBV15 and TRBJ2-4, reads DAMVIQNPRYQVTQFGKPVTLSCSQTLNHNVMYWYQQKSSQAPKLLFHYYDKDFNNEADTPDNFQSRRPNTSFCFLDIRSPGLGDTAMYLCATSREDKAGAKNIQYFGAGTRLSVL.

The CDR3: CASSSNRDTYNEQFF. CDR3 nucleotide sequence: TGTGCCAGTAGCTCGAACCGGGACACCTACAATGAGCAGTTCTTC. The V call is TRBV19, the J call TRBJ2-1; a weak D match, TRBD1 (6 bases). The CDR3 has 15 residues. CDR1 is LNHDA and CDR2 is SQIVND in the germline V gene (reference sequence). The V gene lost 6 bases and the J gene lost 2 bases, with 14 bases spanning the gap.

Only a few counts were recorded for this clonotype. The V call is TRBV20-1, the J call TRBJ2-7; possible D gene TRBD2, 6 bases. V lost 1 base and J lost 6, with 19 bases in between. Germline V gene sequence: CDR1 DFQATT, CDR2 SNEGSKA (reference sequence). CDR3 length equals 15 residues. CDR3 in DNA: TGCAGTGCTAGAGGGGGGACGGGAGCAGTAACCGAGCAGTACTTC. Protein product: CSARGGTGAVTEQYF.

This clonotype has more than one count but fewer than ten. This rearrangement joins TRBV7-8 to TRBJ2-2; 7 bases fit TRBD2. The CDR3 contains 16 residues. The J segment lost 3 bases and the V segment lost 5 bases, leaving 9 bases of the junction unmatched. Germline V gives CDR1 SGHVS, CDR2 FQNEAQ. As DNA, the CDR3 is TGTGCCAGCAGCCTAAGCGGGAAGGTGGACACCGGGGAGCTGTTTTTT. Translated: CASSLSGKVDTGELFF.

This clonotype was seen a handful of times. The chain joins TRBV6-2 or TRBV6-3 to TRBJ2-2; 11 bases align to TRBD1. This CDR3 comprises 15 residues. Germline V gene data show CDR1 as MNHEY and CDR2 as SVGEGT. Trimming removed 6 bases from V and 6 bases from J; junction bases left unmatched: 6. CDR3 residues: CASRRTGGASGELFF. The CDR3 nucleotides read TGTGCCAGCAGGAGGACAGGGGGCGCCTCCGGGGAGCTGTTTTTT.

This clonotype has a count of ten or more. The chain combines TRBV7-2 with TRBJ2-3; TRBD2 agrees at 12 bases. Trimming at V came to 4 bases and at J to 7 bases, leaving 9 bases not matched to a gene. Germline V gives CDR1 SGHTA, CDR2 FQGNSA. The CDR3 has 16 residues. In nucleotides, the CDR3 is TGTGCCAGCAGCTCCCAACTAGCGGGGGGCCGGAATACGCAGTATTTT. This sequence encodes CASSSQLAGGRNTQYF.

The chain uses TRBV7-2 and TRBJ2-3; the match to TRBD2 covers 12 bases. Per germline, CDR1 SGHTA and CDR2 FQGNSA. The CDR3 has 18 residues. Trimming cost V 3 bases and J 1 base; bases outside gene matches: 8. CDR3 protein: CASSLSLAGGRCTDTQYF. The CDR3 nucleotides are TGTGCCAGCAGCTTGTCGCTAGCGGGGGGGCGGTGCACAGATACGCAGTATTTT.

The rearrangement uses TRBV20-1 and TRBJ2-3; D remains ambiguous. Germline V lookup: CDR1 DFQATT, CDR2 SNEGSKA (reference sequence). The CDR3 totals 16 residues. The V end was cut by 0 bases, the J end by 3 bases, with 16 bases between. DNA for the CDR3: TGCAGTGCTAGAGATCTCGAGGATTTCCGTACAGATACGCAGTATTTT. It yields the protein CSARDLEDFRTDTQYF.

This clonotype was recorded a few times. The V and J genes are TRBV6-2 or TRBV6-3 and TRBJ1-5; TRBD1 matches at 9 bases. This CDR3 spans 14 amino acids. Germline V gives CDR1 MNHEY, CDR2 SVGEGT. The V segment lost 6 bases and the J segment 4 bases; nucleotides outside the gene matches: 4. The CDR3 coding sequence is TGTGCCAGCAGAAAGACAGGGGGTAATCAGCCCCAGCATTTT. Its translation is CASRKTGGNQPQHF.

This clonotype was observed a handful of times. V usage is TRBV30 and J usage is TRBJ2-2; D is undetermined. Germline V gene sequence: CDR1 GTSNPN, CDR2 SVGIG (reference sequence). The CDR3 contains 12 residues. V was shortened by 2 bases and J by 7 bases, with 8 bases between the two germline ends. The CDR3 region has the DNA TGTGCCTGGAGTCATTATGGCGGGGAGCTGTTTTTT. The encoded protein is CAWSHYGGELFF. The full variable domain, completed using reference TRBV30 and TRBJ2-2, is SQTIHQWPATLVQPVGSPLSLECTVEGTSNPNLYWYRQAAGRGLQLLFYSVGIGQISSEVPQNLSASRPQDRQFILSSKKLLLSDSGFYLCAWSHYGGELFFGEGSRLTVL.

This chain uses TRBV20-1 with TRBJ2-5; 15 nucleotides align to TRBD2. The V gene end was trimmed by 6 bases and the J gene end by 4 bases; junction bases not matched to a gene: 9. CDR1 is DFQATT, CDR2 SNEGSKA, per germline (reference sequence). The CDR3 runs to 16 residues. CDR3 coding DNA: TGCAGTGCAACCGGACTAGCGGGAGGGCCTCGAGAGACCCAGTACTTC. This encodes CSATGLAGGPRETQYF.

This clonotype was detected a few times. V gene TRBV11-1 combines with J gene TRBJ2-1, with TRBD2 matching 8 bases. Trimming took 2 bases from V and 14 from J; bases not matched to a gene: 5. The CDR3 length is 12 residues. CDR1 is SGHAT, CDR2 FQDESV, per germline (reference sequence). The CDR3 spells CASSLYSGSKFF. The CDR3 nucleotides read TGTGCCAGCAGCTTATACAGCGGGAGTAAGTTCTTC.

V gene TRBV4-1 combines with J gene TRBJ2-1; possible D gene TRBD2, 6 bases. Germline V gene sequence: CDR1 MGHRA, CDR2 YSYEKL. The CDR3 spans 16 residues. Trimming took off 3 bases at V and 8 bases at J, with 20 bases between the two ends. In DNA form, the CDR3 reads TGCGCCAGCAGCCAGAAAGGCGGGAACAGGTTGGATGAGCAGTTCTTC. Amino acids: CASSQKGGNRLDEQFF.